The clone carrying this T cell receptor (beta chain) was counted at least ten times. The source of the sample is a study of CDR3 diversity in severe acne. TCRdb reprocessed the PCR reads with MiXCR, giving one entry per CDR3 protein. This table holds some 90,000 distinct CDR3 sequences, approximately 52% found once. Per germline, CDR1 MNHNY and CDR2 SVGAGI (reference sequence). This CDR3 comprises 17 residues. V shed 5 bases, J shed 0 bases, and the junction held 8 bases outside the gene matches. V and J are TRBV6-6 and TRBJ2-7; 12 bases agree with TRBD2. This receptor was obtained from a male donor in good health, serving as a control. The sequencing sample was made of blood. The CDR3 loop is CASSLLAGGHHSYEQYF. The DNA for the CDR3 is TGTGCCAGCAGTCTCCTAGCGGGAGGGCATCACTCCTACGAGCAGTACTTC.